This TCR beta chain was sequenced for a study of blood T cell repertoires in COVID-19. At the level of the study: Sites across the United States, Italy and Spain contributed samples from acute and convalescent COVID-19. Sources were T cells, B-cell-depleted T cells, or PBMCs; the material itself was cDNA or gDNA.

The CDR3 spans 15 residues. In the authors' workflow: It was from reference gene primer amplification that nucleated cell counts were estimated. Some clones are missing from TCRdb's copy, which holds only in-frame ones; the method was immunoSEQ multiplex PCR. That table is the source of V, J and clone size, and D and trimming were worked out from the DNA. The table includes some 200,000 clones, approximately 90% detected once. This clonotype was sampled from an elderly man with acute or convalescent COVID-19. The material sequenced was peripheral blood. The rearrangement joins TRBV21-1 to TRBJ1-5; TRBD1 reflects the table's D call only, with no check against the DNA. TRBV21-1 is reported as a pseudogene. The CDR3 spells CASAADSPLLWPQHF. The CDR3 DNA reads as TGTGCCAGCGCTGCGGACAGTCCCTTGTTATGGCCCCAGCATTTT.